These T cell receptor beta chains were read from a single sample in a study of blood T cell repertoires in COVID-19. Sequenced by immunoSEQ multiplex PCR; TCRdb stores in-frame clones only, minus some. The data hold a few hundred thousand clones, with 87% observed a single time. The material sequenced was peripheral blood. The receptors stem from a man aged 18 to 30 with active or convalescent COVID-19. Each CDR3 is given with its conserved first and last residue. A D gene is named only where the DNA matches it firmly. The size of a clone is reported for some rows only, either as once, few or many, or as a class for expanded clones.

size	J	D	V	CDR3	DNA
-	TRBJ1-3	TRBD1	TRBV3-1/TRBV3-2	CASSFTPGTVSNTGNTIYF	TGTGCCAGCAGCTTTACCCCCGGGACAGTTTCTAACACTGGAAACACCATATATTTT
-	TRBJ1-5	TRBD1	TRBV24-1	CATSDHIFATGWTPPQHF	TGTGCCACCAGTGACCACATCTTTGCGACAGGGTGGACGCCGCCCCAGCATTTT
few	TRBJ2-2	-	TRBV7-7	CASSPTGRNTGELFF	TGTGCTAGCAGCCCAACGGGTCGAAACACCGGGGAGCTGTTTTTT
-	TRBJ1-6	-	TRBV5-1	CASSLGQPHNSPLHF	TGCGCCAGCAGCTTGGGACAGCCCCATAATTCACCCCTCCACTTT
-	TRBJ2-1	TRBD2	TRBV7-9	CASLLFSGGARTYNEQFF	TGTGCCAGCCTTCTCTTTAGCGGGGGGGCTCGAACCTACAATGAGCAGTTCTTC
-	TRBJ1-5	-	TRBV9	CASSVAGTQPQHF	TGTGCCAGCAGCGTAGCCGGTACTCAGCCCCAGCATTTT
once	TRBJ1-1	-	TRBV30	CAWSDSGNTEAFF	TGTGCCTGGAGTGATTCAGGGAACACTGAAGCTTTCTTT
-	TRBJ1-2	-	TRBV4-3	CASSQEAGRGSNYGYTF	TGCGCCAGCAGCCAAGAAGCCGGGCGGGGATCAAACTATGGCTACACCTTC
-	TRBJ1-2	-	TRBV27	CASRLGGGAYGYTF	TGTGCCAGCCGCTTGGGCGGGGGCGCCTATGGCTACACCTTC
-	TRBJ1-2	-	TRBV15	CATSRDTSSYYGYTF	TGTGCCACCAGCAGAGATACATCCTCATACTATGGCTACACCTTC
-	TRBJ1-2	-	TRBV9	CASSDRTESYGYTF	TGTGCCAGCAGCGACAGGACAGAAAGCTATGGCTACACCTTC
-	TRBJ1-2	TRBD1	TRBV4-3	CASSQGMGLEGQVYGYTF	TGCGCCAGCAGCCAAGGTATGGGGCTCGAGGGACAGGTCTATGGCTACACCTTC
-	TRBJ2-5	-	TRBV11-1	CASSLRLAETQYF	TGTGCCAGCAGCCTACGCCTAGCGGAGACCCAGTACTTC
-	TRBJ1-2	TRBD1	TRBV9	CASSVEAGGSYGYTF	TGTGCCAGCAGCGTAGAGGCAGGGGGGAGCTATGGCTACACCTTC
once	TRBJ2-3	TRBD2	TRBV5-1	CASSSAGTTDTQYF	TGCGCCAGCAGCTCAGCGGGAACCACAGATACGCAGTATTTT
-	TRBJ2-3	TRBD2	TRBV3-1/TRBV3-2	CASSPRTSGGAPDTQYF	TGTGCCAGCAGCCCCCGGACTAGCGGGGGGGCCCCAGATACGCAGTATTTT
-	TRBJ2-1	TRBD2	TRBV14	CASSLVAGGAYNEQFF	TGTGCCAGCAGTTTAGTAGCGGGAGGAGCCTACAATGAGCAGTTCTTC
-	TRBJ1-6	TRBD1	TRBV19	CASSITGANSPLHF	TGTGCCAGTAGTATCACAGGGGCTAATTCACCCCTCCACTTT
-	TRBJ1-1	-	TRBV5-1	CASSLSPTGTEAFF	TGCGCCAGCAGCTTGAGCCCCACAGGGACTGAAGCTTTCTTT
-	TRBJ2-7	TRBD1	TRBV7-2	CASSRGQALLSYEQYF	TGTGCCAGCAGCCGGGGACAGGCGTTACTTTCCTACGAGCAGTACTTC
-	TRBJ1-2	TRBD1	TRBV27	CATSDRSNYGYTF	TGTGCCACCTCGGACAGGTCTAACTATGGCTACACCTTC
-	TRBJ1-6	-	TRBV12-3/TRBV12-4	CASSLQNSPLHF	TGTGCCAGCAGTTTACAGAATTCACCCCTCCACTTT
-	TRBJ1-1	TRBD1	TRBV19	CASSIRQGAMNTEAFF	TGTGCCAGTAGTATAAGACAGGGGGCCATGAACACTGAAGCTTTCTTT
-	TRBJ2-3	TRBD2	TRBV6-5	CASRVPGLAGIGAYF	TGTGCCAGCAGGGTCCCGGGACTAGCGGGAATCGGAGCGTATTTT
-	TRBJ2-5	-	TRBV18	CASSPPSGAGETQYF	TGTGCCAGCTCACCACCATCAGGGGCCGGGGAGACCCAGTACTTC
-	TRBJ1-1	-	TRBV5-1	CASSFFAPGTEAFF	TGCGCCAGCAGCTTCTTCGCCCCGGGGACTGAAGCTTTCTTT
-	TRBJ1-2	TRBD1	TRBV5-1	CASSLGTGLHGYTF	TGCGCCAGCAGCTTGGGGACAGGGCTGCATGGCTACACCTTC
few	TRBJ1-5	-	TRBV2	CASSDRNNQPQHF	TGTGCCAGCAGTGACAGGAATAATCAGCCCCAGCATTTT
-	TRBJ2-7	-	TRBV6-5	CASSYSRGSSYEQYF	TGTGCCAGCAGTTACTCGAGAGGGAGCTCCTACGAGCAGTACTTC
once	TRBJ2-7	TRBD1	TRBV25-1	CASSEVGTGGEQYF	TGTGCCAGCAGTGAGGTTGGGACAGGGGGTGAGCAGTACTTC
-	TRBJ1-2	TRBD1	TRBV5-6	CASSFLSGGDGYTF	TGTGCCAGCAGCTTCTTGTCAGGGGGCGATGGCTACACCTTC
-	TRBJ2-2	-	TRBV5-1	CASSSGHILTGELFF	TGCGCCAGCAGCTCGGGACATATACTGACCGGGGAGCTGTTTTTT
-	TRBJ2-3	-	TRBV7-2	CASSLAKWGRRTDTQYF	TGTGCCAGCAGCTTAGCGAAGTGGGGGCGCAGGACAGATACGCAGTATTTT
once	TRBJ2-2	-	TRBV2	CASSENGVSTGELFF	TGTGCCAGCAGTGAGAACGGAGTCTCCACCGGGGAGCTGTTTTTT
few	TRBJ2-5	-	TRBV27	CASGPLRGFFQETQYF	TGTGCCAGCGGACCACTGAGGGGGTTCTTCCAAGAGACCCAGTACTTC
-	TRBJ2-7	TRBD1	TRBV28	CASNSQGDRYTYEQYF	TGTGCCAGCAACAGCCAGGGGGATCGCTATACCTACGAGCAGTACTTC
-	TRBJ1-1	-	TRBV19	CASSTSGLGTEAFF	TGTGCCAGTAGTACCTCAGGGCTGGGAACTGAAGCTTTCTTT
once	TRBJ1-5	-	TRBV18	CASAPSGNQPQHF	TGTGCCAGCGCGCCTTCCGGGAATCAGCCCCAGCATTTT
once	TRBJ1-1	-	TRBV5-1	CASSVSGSGTEAFF	TGCGCCAGCTCGGTATCCGGTAGCGGCACTGAAGCTTTCTTT
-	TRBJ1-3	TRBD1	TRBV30	CAWRDRGDTIYF	TGTGCCTGGAGGGACAGGGGGGACACCATATATTTT